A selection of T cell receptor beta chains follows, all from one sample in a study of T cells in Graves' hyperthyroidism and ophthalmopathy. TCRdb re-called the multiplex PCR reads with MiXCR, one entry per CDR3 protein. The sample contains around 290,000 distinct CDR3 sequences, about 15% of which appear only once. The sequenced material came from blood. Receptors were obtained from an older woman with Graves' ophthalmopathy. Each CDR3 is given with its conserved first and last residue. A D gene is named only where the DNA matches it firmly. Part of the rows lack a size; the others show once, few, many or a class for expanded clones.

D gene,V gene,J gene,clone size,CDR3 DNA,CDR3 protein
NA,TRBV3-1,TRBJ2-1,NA,TGTGCCAGCAGCCCCCAGGGTCAGGGTGAGCAGTTCTTC,CASSPQGQGEQFF
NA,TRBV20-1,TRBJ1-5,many,TGCAGTGCCAGTTGGGGGGCAATTCAGCCCCAGCATTTT,CSASWGAIQPQHF
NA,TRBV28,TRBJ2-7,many,TGTGCCAGCACCACTAGCCGCTACGAGCAGTACTTC,CASTTSRYEQYF
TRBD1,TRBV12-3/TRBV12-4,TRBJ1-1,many,TGTGCCAGCAGTTTCCGGGACAGGGGGCGAGGAACTTTCTTT,CASSFRDRGRGTFF
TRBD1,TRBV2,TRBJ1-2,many,TGTGCCAGCAGTACCGGGACAGCCGTCTATGGCTACACCTTC,CASSTGTAVYGYTF
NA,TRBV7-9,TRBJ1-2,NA,TGTGCCAGCAGCTTAGGGGGTACCTATGGCCACACCTTC,CASSLGGTYGHTF
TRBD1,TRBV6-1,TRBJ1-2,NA,TGTGCCAGCAAACAGGGGAATAATGGCTACACCTTC,CASKQGNNGYTF
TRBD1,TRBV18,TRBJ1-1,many,TGTGCCAGCTCACCCGGACAGGAGATTGAAGCTTTCTTT,CASSPGQEIEAFF
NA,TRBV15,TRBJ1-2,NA,TGTGCCACCAGCAGAGAGGGATATGGCTACACCTTC,CATSREGYGYTF
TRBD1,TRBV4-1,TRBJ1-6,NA,TGCGCCAGCAGCCGAGGGACAGGGGGCTCCTATAATTCACCCCTCCACTTT,CASSRGTGGSYNSPLHF
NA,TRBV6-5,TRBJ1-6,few,TGTGCCAGCAGTTACTCAGGGGGGTTCCGGAATAATTCACCCCTCCACTTT,CASSYSGGFRNNSPLHF
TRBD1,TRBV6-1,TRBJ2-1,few,TGTGCCAGCAGTTACGGACAGGCCCACAATGAGCAGTTCTTC,CASSYGQAHNEQFF
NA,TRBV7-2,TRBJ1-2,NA,TGTGCCAGCAGCTTAGTTCCTTGGGGCGGTGGCTACACCTTC,CASSLVPWGGGYTF
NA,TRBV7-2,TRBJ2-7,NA,TGTGCCAGCAGGGGGGGCGACTACATCTACGAGCAGTACTTC,CASRGGDYIYEQYF
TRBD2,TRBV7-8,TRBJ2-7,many,TGTGCCAGCAGCTCGTCCGGGACTAGCGGGACCTACGAGCAGTACTTC,CASSSSGTSGTYEQYF
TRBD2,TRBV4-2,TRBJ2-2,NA,TGTGCCAGCAGCGACTCGGGGGGATCGAACACCGGGGAGCTGTTTTTT,CASSDSGGSNTGELFF
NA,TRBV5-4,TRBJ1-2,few,TGTGCCAGCAGCTTGGCCTTGGAGAACTATGGCTACACCTTC,CASSLALENYGYTF
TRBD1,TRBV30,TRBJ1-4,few,TGTGCCTCTCACCGGACAGGCGCAACTAATGAAAAACTGTTTTTT,CASHRTGATNEKLFF
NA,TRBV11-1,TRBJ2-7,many,TGTGCCAGCAGCTTAGCGGGGATGATCCAGGGCGGCTACGAGCAGTACTTC,CASSLAGMIQGGYEQYF
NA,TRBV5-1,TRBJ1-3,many,TGCGCCAGCAGAAGGGCGTCTGGAAACACCATATATTTT,CASRRASGNTIYF
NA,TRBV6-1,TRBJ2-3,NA,TGTGCCAGCTCCACAGGGGTCAAGGGGTCTCGGGCGGGGCTAAGCTCTAGCACAGATACGCAGTATTTT,CASSTGVKGSRAGLSSSTDTQYF
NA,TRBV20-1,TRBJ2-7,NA,TGCAGTGCTAGAGATTCGGCAGGAGCGGCGGGCGAGCAGTACTTC,CSARDSAGAAGEQYF
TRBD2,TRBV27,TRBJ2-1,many,TGTGCCAGCCGGGGACTAGCGGGAGTCGGTGAGCAGTTCTTC,CASRGLAGVGEQFF
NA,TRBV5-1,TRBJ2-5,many,TGCGCCAGCAGCGAACAGCAAGAGACCCAGTACTTC,CASSEQQETQYF
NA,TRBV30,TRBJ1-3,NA,TGTGCCTGTCCATTCCGGACTGAAGCTGGAAACACCATATATTTT,CACPFRTEAGNTIYF